This T cell receptor beta chain was captured by sequencing in a study of beta chain features in type 1 diabetes. Investigators reverse transcribed all isolated RNA, so they sequenced expressed TCRB transcripts. Here immunoSEQ multiplex PCR was the method, and the copy in TCRdb shows in-frame clones only, minus some. The sample includes around 500,000 clones, approximately 28% of them seen just once. This CDR3 has 13 amino acids. The V gene end was trimmed by 3 bases and the J gene end by 7 bases; junction bases not matched to a gene: 3. Germline assignment: CDR1 SQVTM and CDR2 ANQGSEA. The TCR was taken from a man aged 18 to 30 in good health. Sequenced material: naive CD4+ T cells from blood. V and J are TRBV29-1 and TRBJ2-4; TRBD2 agrees at 10 bases. CDR3 nucleotides: TGCAGCGTTGACCTTAGCGGGAGGAACATTCAGTACTTC. It specifies CSVDLSGRNIQYF.